The rows below give T cell receptor beta chains drawn from one sample of a study of cytotoxic CD8 clonotypes in ibrutinib-treated CLL. Measured with immunoSEQ multiplex PCR; TCRdb has only the in-frame clones, and not every one. The table shows about 140,000 clones, with 75% to 85% occurring only once. The sample consisted of PBMCs, taken after 36 months of ibrutinib treatment. These receptors all come from a human donor with chronic lymphocytic leukemia. CDR3s include the opening cysteine and the closing phenylalanine or tryptophan. Each record gives: J gene, D gene, V gene, clone size, CDR3 DNA, CDR3 protein. D genes are given only for firm matches. Clone size is given for some rows only: seen once, a few or many times, or a class if the clone is expanded.

J gene: TRBJ2-5; D gene: NA; V gene: TRBV30; clone size: NA; CDR3 DNA: TGTGCCTGGAGCGGGGCCGAGACCCAGTACTTC; CDR3 protein: CAWSGAETQYF
J gene: TRBJ2-7; D gene: TRBD1; V gene: TRBV19; clone size: NA; CDR3 DNA: TGTGCCAGTAGTGTTACAGGGGGCCCCTACGAGCAGTACTTC; CDR3 protein: CASSVTGGPYEQYF
J gene: TRBJ2-5; D gene: NA; V gene: TRBV18; clone size: many; CDR3 DNA: TGTGCCAGCTCACCGTACGGCGACCAAGAGACCCAGTACTTC; CDR3 protein: CASSPYGDQETQYF
J gene: TRBJ2-7; D gene: TRBD1; V gene: TRBV11-2; clone size: few; CDR3 DNA: TGTGCCAGCAGCTTCGCAGGGGGCTCCTACGAGCAGTACTTC; CDR3 protein: CASSFAGGSYEQYF
J gene: TRBJ2-7; D gene: TRBD1; V gene: TRBV28; clone size: NA; CDR3 DNA: TGTGCCAGCAGTTCCATAGGACAGGGGAGTTACGAGCAGTACTTC; CDR3 protein: CASSSIGQGSYEQYF
J gene: TRBJ2-7; D gene: NA; V gene: TRBV7-2; clone size: NA; CDR3 DNA: TGTGCCAGCAGCTTAGACCCGGCTACCTACGAGCAGTACTTC; CDR3 protein: CASSLDPATYEQYF
J gene: TRBJ2-7; D gene: NA; V gene: TRBV11-3; clone size: NA; CDR3 DNA: TGTGCCAGCAGCTCCGATTCGGGGCCCTCCTACGAGCAGTACTTC; CDR3 protein: CASSSDSGPSYEQYF
J gene: TRBJ1-1; D gene: TRBD1; V gene: TRBV5-6; clone size: NA; CDR3 DNA: TGTGCCAGCAGCTTGCTTACAGGGGGGACTGAAGCTTTCTTT; CDR3 protein: CASSLLTGGTEAFF
J gene: TRBJ2-7; D gene: TRBD1; V gene: TRBV5-1; clone size: NA; CDR3 DNA: TGCGCCAGCAGCGAAGGGGACAGCAGCCACGAGCAGTACTTC; CDR3 protein: CASSEGDSSHEQYF
J gene: TRBJ1-2; D gene: NA; V gene: TRBV14; clone size: NA; CDR3 DNA: TGTGCCAGCAGCCATCAGCCCGGGACCTACAACTATGGCTACACCTTC; CDR3 protein: CASSHQPGTYNYGYTF
J gene: TRBJ2-3; D gene: TRBD2; V gene: TRBV5-1; clone size: NA; CDR3 DNA: TGCGCCAGCAGCTGGTACGGGGGGGCCATTACAGATACGCAGTATTTT; CDR3 protein: CASSWYGGAITDTQYF
J gene: TRBJ1-2; D gene: TRBD1; V gene: TRBV5-1; clone size: NA; CDR3 DNA: TGCGCCAGCAGCTTAACGGGACAGAAAGACTATGGCTACACCTTC; CDR3 protein: CASSLTGQKDYGYTF
J gene: TRBJ2-4; D gene: NA; V gene: TRBV30; clone size: few; CDR3 DNA: TGTGCCTGGAGTGTGATAGTGCGGGAAAACATTCAGTACTTC; CDR3 protein: CAWSVIVRENIQYF
J gene: TRBJ2-2; D gene: NA; V gene: TRBV11-3; clone size: once; CDR3 DNA: TGTGCCAGCAGCTTAGAGAGGAGCGCGAACACCGGGGAGCTGTTTTTT; CDR3 protein: CASSLERSANTGELFF
J gene: TRBJ1-2; D gene: NA; V gene: TRBV28; clone size: few; CDR3 DNA: TGTGCCAGCAGCCGAGCTGCCCCGGATGGCTACACCTTC; CDR3 protein: CASSRAAPDGYTF
J gene: TRBJ1-5; D gene: NA; V gene: TRBV18; clone size: few; CDR3 DNA: TGTGCCAGCTCACCTACAGGGAGTGATCAGCCCCAGCATTTT; CDR3 protein: CASSPTGSDQPQHF
J gene: TRBJ2-3; D gene: TRBD1; V gene: TRBV10-3; clone size: NA; CDR3 DNA: TGTGCCATCAGAAACGGACAGGACCGAGCTAGTGTTACGCAGTATTTT; CDR3 protein: CAIRNGQDRASVTQYF
J gene: TRBJ2-6; D gene: NA; V gene: TRBV7-9; clone size: once; CDR3 DNA: TGTGCCAGCAGCCTTCCGACAGGAGCTGGGGCCAACGTCCTGACTTTC; CDR3 protein: CASSLPTGAGANVLTF
J gene: TRBJ2-7; D gene: NA; V gene: TRBV5-1; clone size: NA; CDR3 DNA: TGCGCCAGCAGCTTGGGACCCCCCTACGAGCAGTACTTC; CDR3 protein: CASSLGPPYEQYF
J gene: TRBJ2-1; D gene: NA; V gene: TRBV10-2; clone size: few; CDR3 DNA: TGCGCCACCAACAAGGGTCCATACAATGAGCAGTTCTTC; CDR3 protein: CATNKGPYNEQFF
J gene: TRBJ2-7; D gene: TRBD1; V gene: TRBV30; clone size: NA; CDR3 DNA: TGTGCCTGGAGTGTACGGGGGCAGGGGGCTCTTTACGAGCAGTACTTC; CDR3 protein: CAWSVRGQGALYEQYF
J gene: TRBJ2-1; D gene: NA; V gene: TRBV6-5; clone size: once; CDR3 DNA: TGTGCCAGCGGCTCCGTTCAGGTCAACAATGAGCAGTTCTTC; CDR3 protein: CASGSVQVNNEQFF
J gene: TRBJ1-2; D gene: NA; V gene: TRBV30; clone size: few; CDR3 DNA: TGTGCCTGGAGTCTGGGATCCGATGGCTACACCTTC; CDR3 protein: CAWSLGSDGYTF
J gene: TRBJ1-1; D gene: NA; V gene: TRBV28; clone size: NA; CDR3 DNA: TGTGCCAGCACCCCATTCCGAGGGGGATGGGGGAACACTGAAGCTTTCTTT; CDR3 protein: CASTPFRGGWGNTEAFF
J gene: TRBJ2-7; D gene: NA; V gene: TRBV7-2; clone size: NA; CDR3 DNA: TGTGCCAGCAGCCCCCCCATCGAGCAGTACTTC; CDR3 protein: CASSPPIEQYF
J gene: TRBJ2-7; D gene: NA; V gene: TRBV28; clone size: NA; CDR3 DNA: TGTGCCAGCAGTTTGCCGCATAGTTACGAGCAGTACTTC; CDR3 protein: CASSLPHSYEQYF
J gene: TRBJ2-7; D gene: NA; V gene: TRBV10-3; clone size: NA; CDR3 DNA: TGTGCCATCAGTGAGTGGGGGACCTACGAGCAGTACTTC; CDR3 protein: CAISEWGTYEQYF
J gene: TRBJ2-2; D gene: NA; V gene: TRBV6-1; clone size: NA; CDR3 DNA: TGTGCCAGCAGTGAAGGGGGCGGGACGAACACCGGGGAGCTGTTTTTT; CDR3 protein: CASSEGGGTNTGELFF
J gene: TRBJ2-5; D gene: TRBD1; V gene: TRBV6-1; clone size: NA; CDR3 DNA: TGTGCCAGCAGTGACCAAAGACAGGGGCGAGAGACCCAGTACTTC; CDR3 protein: CASSDQRQGRETQYF
J gene: TRBJ1-4; D gene: NA; V gene: TRBV20-1; clone size: few; CDR3 DNA: TGCAGTGCTAAGCGAGGGGAAAAACTGTTTTTT; CDR3 protein: CSAKRGEKLFF
J gene: TRBJ1-5; D gene: TRBD1; V gene: TRBV27; clone size: few; CDR3 DNA: TGTGCCAGCAGTTCCGGGACAGGGAATCAGCCCCAGCATTTT; CDR3 protein: CASSSGTGNQPQHF
J gene: TRBJ2-7; D gene: TRBD1; V gene: TRBV10-1; clone size: NA; CDR3 DNA: TGCGCCAGCAGCCTTGGACAGGGGGACGAGCAGTACTTC; CDR3 protein: CASSLGQGDEQYF
J gene: TRBJ2-5; D gene: NA; V gene: TRBV15; clone size: NA; CDR3 DNA: TGTGCCACCAGCAGAGAAGCGGGCGGGACCCAGTACTTC; CDR3 protein: CATSREAGGTQYF
J gene: TRBJ2-7; D gene: NA; V gene: TRBV5-4; clone size: NA; CDR3 DNA: TGTGCCAGCAGCTCGGATAGCTCCTACGAGCAGTACTTC; CDR3 protein: CASSSDSSYEQYF
J gene: TRBJ2-2; D gene: TRBD2; V gene: TRBV9; clone size: NA; CDR3 DNA: TGTGCCAGCAGCGAAACCGGGACTAGAAACACCGGGGAGCTGTTTTTT; CDR3 protein: CASSETGTRNTGELFF
J gene: TRBJ1-4; D gene: NA; V gene: TRBV6-1; clone size: NA; CDR3 DNA: TGTGCCAGCACCCAGGGGAGGACTAATGAAAAACTGTTTTTT; CDR3 protein: CASTQGRTNEKLFF
J gene: TRBJ1-4; D gene: NA; V gene: TRBV4-1; clone size: NA; CDR3 DNA: TGCGCCAGCAGCCAAAGAAGGGGCCTAACTAATGAAAAACTGTTTTTT; CDR3 protein: CASSQRRGLTNEKLFF
J gene: TRBJ2-1; D gene: NA; V gene: TRBV6-5; clone size: NA; CDR3 DNA: TGTGCCAGCAGTTACTCCACCTACGGCTACAATGAGCAGTTCTTC; CDR3 protein: CASSYSTYGYNEQFF
J gene: TRBJ1-5; D gene: NA; V gene: TRBV5-6; clone size: NA; CDR3 DNA: TGTGCCAGCAGCATATTAAGGGGAGATCAGCCCCAGCATTTT; CDR3 protein: CASSILRGDQPQHF
J gene: TRBJ1-2; D gene: NA; V gene: TRBV5-1; clone size: NA; CDR3 DNA: TGCGCCAGCAGGGGGACTACCTATGGCTACACCTTC; CDR3 protein: CASRGTTYGYTF
J gene: TRBJ1-5; D gene: NA; V gene: TRBV2; clone size: NA; CDR3 DNA: TGTGCCAGCAGTGAAGGTGGTTATAATCAGCCCCAGCATTTT; CDR3 protein: CASSEGGYNQPQHF
J gene: TRBJ2-7; D gene: TRBD1; V gene: TRBV2; clone size: NA; CDR3 DNA: TGTGCCAGCAGTGATATATCTCGGACAGGGTCATACGAGCAGTACTTC; CDR3 protein: CASSDISRTGSYEQYF
J gene: TRBJ1-2; D gene: NA; V gene: TRBV19; clone size: NA; CDR3 DNA: TGTGCCAGTAGTGCGCCCAGGGGATTGGGATTGGGCTACACCTTC; CDR3 protein: CASSAPRGLGLGYTF
J gene: TRBJ2-7; D gene: NA; V gene: TRBV13; clone size: NA; CDR3 DNA: TGTGCCAGCAGCTCGACTAGTGTTTTACACGAGCAGTACTTC; CDR3 protein: CASSSTSVLHEQYF
J gene: TRBJ2-1; D gene: NA; V gene: TRBV27; clone size: NA; CDR3 DNA: TGTGCCAGCAGTTTATGGGGCGGAGGTTACAATGAGCAGTTCTTC; CDR3 protein: CASSLWGGGYNEQFF
J gene: TRBJ1-5; D gene: NA; V gene: TRBV10-3; clone size: few; CDR3 DNA: TGTGCCATCAGTGACAGGGTCGCTCAGCCCCAGCATTTT; CDR3 protein: CAISDRVAQPQHF
J gene: TRBJ2-1; D gene: TRBD2; V gene: TRBV4-1; clone size: NA; CDR3 DNA: TGCGCCAGCAGCCAGACCCCCCAAGCGGGGGCCCTCAATGAGCAGTTCTTC; CDR3 protein: CASSQTPQAGALNEQFF
J gene: TRBJ2-7; D gene: NA; V gene: TRBV5-6; clone size: NA; CDR3 DNA: TGTGCCAGCAGCTTGCAGGTAGTCCAGACCTACGAGCAGTACTTC; CDR3 protein: CASSLQVVQTYEQYF
J gene: TRBJ1-5; D gene: NA; V gene: TRBV19; clone size: once; CDR3 DNA: TGTGCCAGTAGTATAGCCGGGACCCCAAGAGGGTATAGCAATCAGCCCCAGCATTTT; CDR3 protein: CASSIAGTPRGYSNQPQHF
J gene: TRBJ2-7; D gene: NA; V gene: TRBV19; clone size: NA; CDR3 DNA: TGTGCCAGTAGTAGCCGGGACTGGAACTACGAGCAGTACTTC; CDR3 protein: CASSSRDWNYEQYF